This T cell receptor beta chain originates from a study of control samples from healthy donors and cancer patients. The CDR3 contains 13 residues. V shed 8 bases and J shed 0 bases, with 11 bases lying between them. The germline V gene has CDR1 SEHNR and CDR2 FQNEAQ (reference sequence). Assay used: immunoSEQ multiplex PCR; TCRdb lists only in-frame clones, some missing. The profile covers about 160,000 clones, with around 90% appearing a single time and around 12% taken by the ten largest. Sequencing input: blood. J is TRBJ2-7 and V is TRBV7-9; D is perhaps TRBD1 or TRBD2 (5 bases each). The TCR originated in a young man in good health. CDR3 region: CASGAGLSYEQYF. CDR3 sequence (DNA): TGTGCCAGCGGGGCGGGCCTCTCCTACGAGCAGTACTTC.